What follows is one TCR beta chain and its context. This entry comes from a study of blood T cells in healthy people across ages. The authors ran a second PCR of about 6 to 11 cycles using a sample-barcoded 5' primer and a J-beta primer mix. TCRdb used MiXCR to reprocess the 5' RACE reads, holding one entry per CDR3 protein. The sample contains 1.5 million to 1.9 million distinct CDR3 sequences, approximately 39% of which appear only once. Trimming left V 1 base short and J 3 bases short, with 13 bases between. Germline values: CDR1 SGHRS, CDR2 YFSETQ. CDR3 length equals 16 residues. The TCR sequence derives from a woman aged 18-29 years in good health. The V gene is TRBV5-1, the J gene TRBJ2-2; D uncertain. The source material was blood. The CDR3: CASSLLPGGDTGELFF. CDR3 nucleotides: TGCGCCAGCAGCTTGCTCCCCGGTGGGGACACCGGGGAGCTGTTTTTT.